This section outlines one TCR beta chain sequence together with its context. Antigen specificity is unknown. Researchers divided each subset's genomic DNA evenly across several immunoSEQ plates. Replicate PCRs run on unsorted PBMC used around 0.3 ug DNA, which was approximately 30,000 T cell genomes. Assay: immunoSEQ multiplex PCR; the TCRdb copy retains only in-frame clones and omits some. The sample yields fewer than 650,000 clones, 70% to 80% seen once. The data were taken from a study of shared clonotypes between healthy human individuals. Study conclusions and caveats: It was only blood that was sampled, and tissue repertoires likely differ.

The sequence was obtained from a woman aged 40 to 50 in good health. Some clones in this sample may be carry-over from other donors' samples. Sequencing used PBMCs.

The CDR3 DNA reads TGTGCCACCAGCAGAGATCCAGGACAGCTAGGAAGCCAGTTCTTC. Its protein is CATSRDPGQLGSQFF. The chain links TRBV15 to TRBJ2-1; possibly TRBD1 for D (6 bases). CDR3 length: 15 residues. The V end was cut by 0 bases, the J end by 13 bases, with 19 bases between. Germline V gene lookup returns CDR1 LNHNV and CDR2 YYDKDF (reference sequence).